A selection of T cell receptor beta chains follows, all from one sample in a study of blood T cell repertoires in COVID-19. Only in-frame clones appear in the TCRdb table, and some are missing; sequencing was by immunoSEQ multiplex PCR. Altogether some 150,000 clones are present, roughly 82% being singletons, with the ten largest covering around 7.2%. The sequenced sample consisted of peripheral blood. These receptors came from a woman aged 50 to 60 in a cohort sampled during active or convalescent COVID-19. Each CDR3 is given with its conserved first and last residue. The D gene is left open where the match is weak. A clone size is listed for some rows: how often the clone was seen (once, few, many), or a class if it is expanded.

cdr3_length	j_call	clone_size	d_call	v_call	cdr3_aa	cdr3_nt
16	TRBJ1-4	-	-	TRBV4-1	CASSQVRTGDNEKLFF	TGCGCCAGCAGCCAAGTTCGGACGGGGGACAATGAAAAACTGTTTTTT
12	TRBJ2-5	-	-	TRBV28	CASQGVGETQYF	TGTGCCAGCCAAGGGGTGGGAGAGACCCAGTACTTC
15	TRBJ2-7	-	-	TRBV5-6	CASSLKITVSYEQYF	TGTGCCAGCAGCTTAAAGATCACAGTCTCCTACGAGCAGTACTTC
16	TRBJ1-3	-	-	TRBV6-1	CASSERGLISGNTIYF	TGTGCCAGCAGTGAGAGAGGACTGATCTCTGGAAACACCATATATTTT
13	TRBJ1-1	-	-	TRBV6-1	CASSELRNTEAFF	TGTGCCAGCAGTGAACTGAGAAACACTGAAGCTTTCTTT
16	TRBJ1-4	-	-	TRBV3-1/TRBV3-2	CASSLKPRSTNEKLFF	TGTGCCAGCAGCTTGAAGCCTAGATCAACTAATGAAAAACTGTTTTTT
16	TRBJ1-4	-	-	TRBV15	CATSKQGVMANEKLFF	TGTGCCACCAGTAAACAAGGGGTAATGGCTAATGAAAAACTGTTTTTT
17	TRBJ2-5	-	TRBD2	TRBV7-6	CASSLGASGGARETQYF	TGTGCCAGCAGCTTAGGCGCTAGCGGGGGGGCCAGAGAGACCCAGTACTTC
15	TRBJ1-5	-	TRBD1	TRBV18	CASSLGTGEGQPQHF	TGTGCCAGCTCACTTGGGACAGGGGAGGGTCAGCCCCAGCATTTT
15	TRBJ1-1	-	TRBD1	TRBV10-3	CAIRDREVSGTEAFF	TGTGCCATCAGGGACAGGGAGGTATCGGGCACTGAAGCTTTCTTT
14	TRBJ1-2	-	TRBD1	TRBV6-5	CASRAGRGSIDYTF	TGTGCCAGCAGAGCGGGCAGGGGGTCTATTGACTACACCTTC
12	TRBJ2-5	once	-	TRBV7-2	CASSLSSETQYF	TGTGCCAGCAGCTTAAGCTCAGAGACCCAGTACTTC
16	TRBJ1-3	-	TRBD1	TRBV7-9	CASSGTGMASGNTIYF	TGTGCCAGCAGCGGGACAGGAATGGCCTCTGGAAACACCATATATTTT
14	TRBJ1-1	-	TRBD1	TRBV5-4	CASRPNRGYTEAFF	TGTGCCAGCAGACCTAACAGGGGTTACACTGAAGCTTTCTTT
14	TRBJ1-2	-	TRBD1	TRBV6-5	CASSYSQGFYGYTF	TGTGCCAGCAGTTACTCACAGGGGTTCTATGGCTACACCTTC
13	TRBJ2-2	few	-	TRBV6-5	CASMSLTVGELFF	TGTGCCAGCATGTCCCTCACGGTCGGGGAGCTGTTTTTT
14	TRBJ2-6	-	TRBD1	TRBV24-1	CATGQGDGANVLTF	TGTGCCACCGGACAGGGCGATGGGGCCAACGTCCTGACTTTC
19	TRBJ1-5	once	TRBD1	TRBV5-8	CASSPQPGPGGLGNQPQHF	TGTGCCAGCAGCCCCCAGCCCGGGCCAGGGGGCCTCGGCAATCAGCCCCAGCATTTT
13	TRBJ1-6	-	-	TRBV6-5	CASRLRHDSPLHF	TGTGCCAGCAGACTCCGACATGATTCACCCCTCCACTTT
14	TRBJ1-3	-	-	TRBV6-2/TRBV6-3	CASSYGLSGNTIYF	TGTGCCAGCAGTTACGGACTCTCTGGAAACACCATATATTTT